These 20 T cell receptor beta chains came from one sample sequenced in a study of T cell responses to AZD1222 COVID-19 vaccine. The method was immunoSEQ multiplex PCR; TCRdb's version includes in-frame clones alone and lacks a portion of them. The repertoire holds under 150,000 clones, with about nine tenths as singletons. This sample comprised peripheral blood, obtained on day 0 of AZD1222 vaccination. The receptors were sampled from an adult in good health.

This rearrangement joins TRBV7-9 to TRBJ1-1, with D maybe TRBD1 (5 bases). The V end was cut by 8 bases, the J end by 5 bases, with 15 bases between. This CDR3 region has 13 residues. From germline, CDR1 is SEHNR and CDR2 FQNEAQ (reference sequence). CDR3 nucleotide sequence: TGTGCCAGCTCAGAAGGTTGGGGGACTGAAGCTTTCTTT. The encoded protein is CASSEGWGTEAFF. The entire variable domain, with the rest obtained from reference TRBV7-9 and TRBJ1-1, is as follows: DTGVSQNPRHKITKRGQNVTFRCDPISEHNRLYWYRQTLGQGPEFLTYFQNEAQLEKSRLLSDRFSAERPKGSFSTLEIQRTEQGDSAMYLCASSEGWGTEAFFGQGTRLTVV.

The rearrangement links TRBV5-4 to TRBJ1-1, with D perhaps TRBD1 (6 bases). V lost 1 base to trimming and J lost 0 bases, with 10 bases between them. The CDR3 covers 15 residues. The germline V gene has CDR1 SGHNT and CDR2 YYREEE (reference sequence). CDR3 sequence: CASSLQGSLNTEAFF. The CDR3 DNA is TGTGCCAGCAGCTTGCAGGGGTCTCTGAACACTGAAGCTTTCTTT.

The chain recombines TRBV27 with TRBJ1-5; 7 bases line up with TRBD1. The CDR3 runs to 15 residues. Germline CDR1 is MNHEY and CDR2 is SMNVEV (reference sequence). The V gene end was trimmed by 5 bases and the J gene end by 7 bases; junction bases not matched to a gene: 11. In DNA, the CDR3 is TGTGCCAGCAGTCCCCGGACAGGTGTTGAACAGCCCCAGCATTTT. This translates into CASSPRTGVEQPQHF.

The chain uses TRBV19 and TRBJ2-7; 9 bases align to TRBD2. Trimming removed 5 bases from V and 2 bases from J; junction bases left unmatched: 7. The CDR3 has 15 amino acids. Germline CDR1 reads LNHDA; CDR2 reads SQIVND (reference sequence). CDR3 amino acids: CASSPTSGSTYEQYF. In DNA, the CDR3 is TGTGCCAGTAGTCCGACTAGCGGATCTACCTACGAGCAGTACTTC.

The chain joins TRBV24-1 to TRBJ2-2; 7 bases fit TRBD1. CDR1 and CDR2 from the germline V gene are KGHDR and SFDVKD. After removal of 3 bases from V and 3 bases from J, the junction contained 0 bases not matched to a gene. This CDR3 contains 14 residues. DNA of the CDR3: TGTGCCACCAGTGATGACAGGGACACCGGGGAGCTGTTTTTT. This codes for CATSDDRDTGELFF.

The rearrangement joins TRBV29-1 to TRBJ2-7; D may be TRBD1 (5 bases). CDR1 and CDR2 from the germline V gene are SQVTM and ANQGSEA. The CDR3 runs 13 residues. V was trimmed by 5 bases and J by 0 bases, leaving 11 bases between them. CDR3: CSVYQGSSYEQYF. The CDR3 DNA reads TGCAGCGTTTACCAGGGAAGCTCCTACGAGCAGTACTTC.

This chain links TRBV11-3 with TRBJ2-2, with TRBD1 matching over 7 bases. Germline V lookup: CDR1 SGHNT, CDR2 YENEEA. With V trimmed by 5 bases and J by 4 bases, 7 bases remained unmatched. This CDR3 has 15 residues. The CDR3 is CASSPEGQLTGELFF. The CDR3 DNA follows: TGTGCCAGCAGCCCCGAGGGACAGCTCACCGGGGAGCTGTTTTTT. The complete variable domain, with remaining parts taken from reference TRBV11-3 and TRBJ2-2, reads EAGVVQSPRYKIIEKKQPVAFWCNPISGHNTLYWYLQNLGQGPELLIRYENEEAVDDSQLPKDRFSAERLKGVDSTLKIQPAELGDSAVYLCASSPEGQLTGELFFGEGSRLTVL.

On this clone itself: The junction and the germline gene differ at one end; a read error may be behind it. The chain has TRBV15 and TRBJ2-4; D ambiguous. Germline V gene sequence: CDR1 LNHNV, CDR2 YYDKDF (reference sequence). The length of the CDR3 is 11 residues. The chain's CDR3 is CATSRDKVLDF. CDR3 sequence (DNA): TGTGCCACCAGCAGAGATAAGGTTTTGGACTTC.

V and J are TRBV28 and TRBJ2-2, with a possible D match to TRBD2 (5 bases). The CDR3 is made up of 14 amino acids. Trimming left V 8 bases short and J 1 base short, with 11 bases between. Germline CDR1 is MDHEN and CDR2 is SYDVKM. The CDR3 sequence: CASVLGGNTGELFF. CDR3 sequence (DNA): TGTGCCAGCGTCTTAGGAGGGAACACCGGGGAGCTGTTTTTT.

This clone showed up just once. The chain joins TRBV5-6 to TRBJ1-6; unclear D gene. In germline, CDR1 is SGHDT, CDR2 YYEEEE. Trimming stripped 3 bases from V and 14 bases from J, with 9 bases between. The CDR3 is made up of 11 amino acids. CDR3 loop: CASSYQSTLHF. As DNA, the CDR3 is TGTGCCAGCAGCTACCAAAGCACCCTCCACTTT. Full variable domain (remainder filled in from reference TRBV5-6 and TRBJ1-6): DAGVTQSPTHLIKTRGQQVTLRCSPKSGHDTVSWYQQALGQGPQFIFQYYEEEERQRGNFPDRFSGHQFPNYSSELNVNALLLGDSALYLCASSYQSTLHFGNGTRLTVT.

V is TRBV5-1 and J is TRBJ2-1; 7 nucleotides line up with TRBD1. V was clipped by 2 bases and J by 5 bases; unmatched bases: 4. Germline V gene sequence: CDR1 SGHRS, CDR2 YFSETQ. The CDR3 has 14 residues. The CDR3: CASSFPQGNNEQFF. As DNA, the CDR3 is TGCGCCAGCAGCTTCCCACAGGGGAACAATGAGCAGTTCTTC.

The V gene is TRBV27, the J gene TRBJ2-7; 8 nucleotides line up with TRBD2. V trimming: 4 bases; J trimming: 3 bases; junction bases outside the gene matches: 14. The V gene's germline CDR1 is MNHEY and CDR2 SMNVEV (reference sequence). This CDR3 is built from 17 residues. The CDR3 bases are TGTGCCAGCAGTTCCCGATCTCATAGCGGGAACTTCTACGAGCAGTACTTC. Protein: CASSSRSHSGNFYEQYF.

This clone was detected only a few times. The rearrangement joins TRBV28 to TRBJ2-1; the D is unclear. Germline-derived CDR1 and CDR2 are MDHEN and SYDVKM. The CDR3 contains 15 residues. The ends were cut back, 8 bases at V and 0 bases at J, with 14 bases in the middle. The CDR3 reads CASLFPMGSYNEQFF. DNA of the CDR3: TGTGCCAGCCTATTCCCCATGGGCTCCTACAATGAGCAGTTCTTC.

The J gene is TRBJ1-5, the V gene TRBV2, with 9 nucleotides matching TRBD1. V gave up 8 bases and J gave up 0 bases; unmatched junction bases: 2. Germline assignment: CDR1 SNHLY and CDR2 FYNNEI. The CDR3 runs 14 residues. The CDR3 here is CASGTGFSNQPQHF. In nucleotides, the CDR3 is TGTGCCAGCGGGACAGGGTTTAGCAATCAGCCCCAGCATTTT.

This clone has only one observation. The V and J genes are TRBV18 and TRBJ1-5, with D maybe TRBD1 (6 bases). Trimming took off 2 bases at V and 4 bases at J, with 9 bases between the two ends. Germline V CDR1 and CDR2: KGHSH, LQKENI. This CDR3 is built from 14 residues. The CDR3 DNA follows: TGTGCCAGCTCACCAGGACAGACTAATCAGCCCCAGCATTTT. Translating gives CASSPGQTNQPQHF.

The V call is TRBV28, the J call TRBJ2-7, with D unresolved. Trimming left V 6 bases short and J 4 bases short, with 16 bases between. The CDR3 spans 14 residues. Germline loops: CDR1 MDHEN, CDR2 SYDVKM. This CDR3 is CASSLAQWQYEQYF. CDR3 DNA: TGTGCCAGCAGCCTTGCGCAATGGCAGTACGAGCAGTACTTC.

This clone was counted between two and nine times. The V and J genes are TRBV5-1 and TRBJ2-7; D remains ambiguous. Trimming stripped 2 bases from V and 0 bases from J, with 0 bases between. The CDR3 has 11 amino acids. Germline V CDR1 and CDR2: SGHRS, YFSETQ. Written as DNA, the CDR3 is TGCGCCAGCAGCTTCTCCTACGAGCAGTACTTC. Its translation: CASSFSYEQYF.

This rearrangement joins TRBV6-1 to TRBJ2-7, with a possible D match to TRBD1 (6 bases). Trimming pared 3 bases from V and 5 bases from J, leaving 14 bases between. The CDR3 contains 14 residues. Germline V gene sequence: CDR1 MNHNS, CDR2 SASEGT. The CDR3 DNA is TGTGCCAGCAGTGAGCAGGGGATGGGCGACGAGCAGTACTTC. This encodes CASSEQGMGDEQYF.

V gene TRBV27 combines with J gene TRBJ2-3, with 7 bases fitting TRBD1. Germline-derived CDR1 and CDR2 are MNHEY and SMNVEV (reference sequence). CDR3 size: 13 residues. V gave up 2 bases and J gave up 7 bases; unmatched junction bases: 3. CDR3 loop: CASSLKQGNTQYF. The CDR3 DNA reads as TGTGCCAGCAGTTTAAAACAGGGGAATACGCAGTATTTT.

The chain joins TRBV28 to TRBJ2-7; the D gene is possibly TRBD2 (6 bases). V lost 5 bases and J 3 bases, leaving 14 bases between the germline ends. Germline assignment: CDR1 MDHEN and CDR2 SYDVKM. This CDR3 region has 14 residues. The CDR3: CASSPSGRRYEQYF. For the CDR3, the DNA is TGTGCCAGCAGTCCTTCGGGGAGGCGCTACGAGCAGTACTTC. The variable domain in full, completed from reference TRBV28 and TRBJ2-7, reads DVKVTQSSRYLVKRTGEKVFLECVQDMDHENMFWYRQDPGLGLRLIYFSYDVKMKEKGDIPEGYSVSREKKERFSLILESASTNQTSMYLCASSPSGRRYEQYFGPGTRLTVT.